Below, 20 T cell receptor beta chains from the same sample are listed, as sequenced in a study of blood T cell repertoires in COVID-19. TCRdb keeps only in-frame clones here, not all; method: immunoSEQ multiplex PCR. The sample holds 140,000 to 150,000 clones, 70% to 90% seen once. What was sequenced was PBMCs or T cells enriched from blood (not recorded which). The receptors were gathered from a man in his forties or fifties who had recovered from COVID-19.

The gene calls are TRBV7-2 and TRBJ2-1; D gene uncertain. The germline gives CDR1 SGHTA, CDR2 FQGNSA. The CDR3 length is 14 residues. Trimming stripped 1 base from V and 9 bases from J, with 13 bases between. CDR3 amino acids: CASSLVSLSGEQFF. In nucleotides, the CDR3 is TGTGCCAGCAGCTTAGTAAGTCTGTCCGGTGAGCAGTTCTTC.

The chain employs TRBV5-4 and TRBJ2-2; 16 bases line up with TRBD2. The germline V gene encodes CDR1 SGHNT and CDR2 YYREEE (reference sequence). This CDR3 spans 18 amino acids. The V and J ends lost 4 bases and 5 bases, in that order; junction bases with no gene match: 8. CDR3 bases: TGTGCCAGCAGCCCGCCGGGACTAGCGGGAGGGCCTACCGGGGAGCTGTTTTTT. Its translation: CASSPPGLAGGPTGELFF.

This chain uses TRBV7-2 with TRBJ1-5; 9 bases agree with TRBD1. Germline V gene lookup returns CDR1 SGHTA and CDR2 FQGNSA. Trimming at V came to 8 bases and at J to 5 bases, leaving 7 bases not matched to a gene. The CDR3 runs to 14 residues. CDR3 loop: CASDRGNFDQPQHF. In nucleotides, the CDR3 is TGTGCCAGCGACAGGGGGAATTTCGATCAGCCCCAGCATTTT.

This sequence joins TRBV4-2 and TRBJ1-4, with TRBD1 matching 7 bases. CDR3 size: 16 residues. V dropped 1 base and J dropped 6; count of bases not matched to a gene: 8. Germline loops: CDR1 LGHNA, CDR2 YNFKEQ. CDR3 amino acids: CASSQAQGGGDEKLFF. CDR3 nucleotide sequence: TGTGCCAGCAGCCAAGCCCAGGGGGGAGGAGATGAAAAACTGTTTTTT.

The chain links TRBV9 to TRBJ1-2, with a weak D call TRBD1 (6 bases). The CDR3 loop spans 14 amino acids. V lost 3 bases and J 8 bases, leaving 17 bases between the germline ends. The germline CDR1 and CDR2 sequences are SGDLS and YYNGEE. Here the CDR3 reads CASSGQGSEGGYTF. The CDR3 nucleotides are TGTGCCAGCAGCGGCCAGGGGTCCGAAGGGGGCTACACCTTC.

This chain connects TRBV21-1 to TRBJ2-1; TRBD2 is taken as the D call from the table, unchecked against the DNA. TRBV21-1 is classified as a pseudogene. The CDR3 extends over 15 amino acids. CDR3 residues: CASSKEASGRDEQFF. CDR3 nucleotide sequence: TGTGCCAGCAGCAAAGAGGCTAGCGGGAGGGATGAGCAGTTCTTC.

The chain joins TRBV5-1 to TRBJ2-2, with D possibly matching TRBD2 (5 bases). This CDR3 contains 15 residues. Germline V lookup: CDR1 SGHRS, CDR2 YFSETQ. Trimming cost V 0 bases and J 1 base, with 7 bases left between them. As DNA, the CDR3 is TGCGCCAGCAGCTTGGATGCGGGGAACACCGGGGAGCTGTTTTTT. This translates into CASSLDAGNTGELFF.

This chain joins TRBV19 and TRBJ1-3; TRBD1 might be the D (5 bases). This CDR3 is built from 13 residues. The ends were cut back, 7 bases at V and 4 bases at J, with 11 bases in the middle. Germline assignment: CDR1 LNHDA and CDR2 SQIVND (reference sequence). The CDR3 DNA reads as TGTGCCAGTAAAGACAGTTCGGGAAACACCATATATTTT. It codes for CASKDSSGNTIYF.

CDR3 DNA: TGTGCCAGCAGCCCCAGGAGACGGGAAGGGAGTGAAGCTTTCTTT. Translated: CASSPRRREGSEAFF. The rearrangement uses TRBV14 and TRBJ1-1; D gene uncertain. V lost 4 bases to trimming and J lost 7 bases, with 19 bases between them. CDR3 length: 15 residues. CDR1 and CDR2 (germline): SGHDN, FVKESK.

The chain carries TRBV11-2 and TRBJ2-1; 12 nucleotides agree with TRBD2. The ends lost 7 bases at V and 3 bases at J; junction bases unmatched: 7. This CDR3 is 16 amino acids long. The V gene's germline CDR1 is SGHAT and CDR2 FQNNGV. The CDR3 here is CASTTWGLAGYNEQFF. In DNA form, the CDR3 reads TGTGCCAGCACCACTTGGGGACTAGCGGGCTACAATGAGCAGTTCTTC.

The V gene is TRBV27, the J gene TRBJ2-1, with TRBD2 as a possible D gene (6 bases). Germline-derived CDR1 and CDR2 are MNHEY and SMNVEV (reference sequence). V lost 3 bases and J lost 7, with 10 bases in between. The CDR3 runs 13 residues. The CDR3 reads CASSFIGGNEQFF. CDR3 in DNA: TGTGCCAGCAGTTTCATTGGGGGGAATGAGCAGTTCTTC.

The J gene is TRBJ1-1, the V gene TRBV4-1; a possible D gene is TRBD1 (5 bases). Deletions cut 1 base from V and 1 base from J, with 10 bases between. The germline CDR1 and CDR2 sequences are MGHRA and YSYEKL. The CDR3 runs to 15 residues. The CDR3 spells CASSQVGLSNTEAFF. CDR3 DNA sequence: TGCGCCAGCAGCCAAGTGGGACTCTCGAACACTGAAGCTTTCTTT.

The gene calls are TRBV5-4 and TRBJ1-6; a weak D match, TRBD1 (6 bases). Trimming stripped 4 bases from V and 7 bases from J, with 24 bases between. Germline CDR1 and CDR2: SGHNT and YYREEE (reference sequence). The CDR3 is 18 residues long. CDR3 DNA sequence: TGTGCCAGCAGCCGATTTTATGGGGGGGCCGGGGGGAATTCACCCCTCCACTTT. Protein: CASSRFYGGAGGNSPLHF. The variable domain in full, with the rest retrieved from reference TRBV5-4 and TRBJ1-6, is ETGVTQSPTHLIKTRGQQVTLRCSSQSGHNTVSWYQQALGQGPQFIFQYYREEENGRGNFPPRFSGLQFPNYSSELNVNALELDDSALYLCASSRFYGGAGGNSPLHFGNGTRLTVT.

The V call is TRBV6-6, the J call TRBJ2-1, with 7 nucleotides matching TRBD2. The J segment lost 4 bases and the V segment lost 7 bases, leaving 13 bases of the junction unmatched. CDR1 and CDR2 (germline): MNHNY, SVGAGI (reference sequence). The CDR3 is 16 residues long. CDR3 coding DNA: TGTGCCAGCACCACGGGGTTTGGGGGGGTATACAATGAGCAGTTCTTC. Protein product: CASTTGFGGVYNEQFF.

This clone is termed medium-sized. The same CDR3 arises from other DNA sequences in this sample as well. CDR3 in amino acids: CASSGSGGYNEQFF. DNA for the CDR3: TGCGCCAGCAGTGGCAGCGGAGGTTACAATGAGCAGTTCTTC. The chain is built from TRBV5-1 and TRBJ2-1; tentative D call: TRBD2 (5 bases). Trimming removed 5 bases at V and 4 bases at J, with 13 bases between. Germline V gene sequence: CDR1 SGHRS, CDR2 YFSETQ. The CDR3 extends over 14 amino acids.

V is TRBV5-4 and J is TRBJ2-7; 8 bases are shared with TRBD1. The CDR3 is made up of 17 amino acids. The V gene's germline CDR1 is SGHNT and CDR2 YYREEE (reference sequence). V shed 4 bases and J 2 bases; nucleotides not matched to a gene: 14. CDR3 in amino acids: CASSPFVETGVTYEQYV. For the CDR3, the DNA is TGTGCCAGCAGCCCCTTCGTCGAGACAGGGGTAACCTACGAGCAGTACGTC.

The genes are TRBV25-1 and TRBJ1-1; tentatively, D is TRBD1 (5 bases). The CDR3 is made up of 13 amino acids. From germline, CDR1 is MGHDK and CDR2 SYGVNS. The V gene lost 6 bases and the J gene lost 3 bases, with 11 bases spanning the gap. The CDR3 here is CASRGAGHTEAFF. CDR3 sequence (DNA): TGTGCCAGCAGAGGGGCTGGCCACACTGAAGCTTTCTTT.

This chain joins TRBV30 and TRBJ2-3, with 8 bases matching TRBD1. Germline assignment: CDR1 GTSNPN and CDR2 SVGIG (reference sequence). This CDR3 spans 16 amino acids. The V gene end was trimmed by 2 bases and the J gene end by 6 bases; junction bases not matched to a gene: 13. The DNA for the CDR3 is TGTGCCTGGAGTCCCGGGACAGGCGGACTTTCCGATACGCAGTATTTT. Translation gives CAWSPGTGGLSDTQYF.

This chain connects TRBV27 to TRBJ1-1, with 8 bases lining up with TRBD1. Germline trimming cut 5 bases from V and 11 bases from J; bases unmatched to any gene: 10. Germline V lookup: CDR1 MNHEY, CDR2 SMNVEV (reference sequence). The CDR3 is made up of 13 amino acids. For the CDR3, the DNA is TGTGCCAGCAGTCCCTCCTTGACAGGGGCGGCTTTCTTT. Its protein product is CASSPSLTGAAFF.

The chain uses TRBV18 and TRBJ1-2; TRBD1 matches at 7 bases. The CDR3 is 17 residues long. Per the germline V gene, CDR1 is KGHSH and CDR2 is LQKENI. J lost 7 bases, V lost 0 bases, and 14 bases had no gene match. DNA for the CDR3: TGTGCCAGCTCACCACCCGACTCCAGGGGGAGATCGAGTGGCTACACCTTC. Translating it yields CASSPPDSRGRSSGYTF.